This entry lists 28 T cell receptor beta chains sequenced from one sample in a study of blood T cell repertoires in COVID-19. Some clones are missing from TCRdb's copy, which holds only in-frame ones; the method was immunoSEQ multiplex PCR. The sample carries a few hundred thousand clones, 85% recorded once. Material: peripheral blood. The receptors come from a woman under 30 with acute or convalescent COVID-19.

This clone was counted once. The V gene is TRBV4-1, the J gene TRBJ2-7; possibly TRBD1 for D (6 bases). Germline assignment: CDR1 MGHRA and CDR2 YSYEKL. The CDR3 length is 16 residues. Trimming removed 0 bases at V and 2 bases at J, with 14 bases between. In nucleotides, the CDR3 is TGCGCCAGCAGCCAAGATCATAGGGGGTCCCCCTACGAGCAGTACTTC. Protein product: CASSQDHRGSPYEQYF.

The V and J genes are TRBV2 and TRBJ1-1, with D uncertain. The CDR3 has 14 residues. Germline V gives CDR1 SNHLY, CDR2 FYNNEI. Trimming cost V 6 bases and J 4 bases, with 15 bases left between them. The CDR3 sequence is CASSRGVESTEAFF. In nucleotides, the CDR3 is TGTGCCAGCAGCCGCGGGGTAGAGAGCACTGAAGCTTTCTTT. The full variable domain, with the rest looked up from reference TRBV2 and TRBJ1-1, is EPEVTQTPSHQVTQMGQEVILRCVPISNHLYFYWYRQILGQKVEFLVSFYNNEISEKSEIFDDQFSVERPDGSNFTLKIRSTKLEDSAMYFCASSRGVESTEAFFGQGTRLTVV.

The rearrangement uses TRBV2 and TRBJ1-1, with D perhaps matching TRBD1 (5 bases). V lost 8 bases, J lost 5 bases, and 18 bases lay in between. CDR1 is SNHLY, CDR2 FYNNEI, per germline. CDR3 size: 14 residues. CDR3 nucleotides: TGTGCCAGCCTAAGCCCGGGGGGACGAACTGAAGCTTTCTTT. Its translation is CASLSPGGRTEAFF.

The CDR3 loop reads CASGLAQAGGNYGYTF. The CDR3 region has the DNA TGTGCTAGTGGTTTGGCGCAGGCGGGAGGAAACTATGGCTACACCTTC. The chain joins TRBV12-5 to TRBJ1-2, with no clear D. Germline loops: CDR1 LGHNT, CDR2 FRNRAP. This CDR3 comprises 16 residues. Trimming cost V 1 base and J 2 bases, with 14 bases left between them.

DNA for the CDR3: TGTGCTAGTGGTTTAGCTTGGGGACAGGGCTCCACCGGGGAGCTGTTTTTT. Protein: CASGLAWGQGSTGELFF. This chain joins TRBV12-5 and TRBJ2-2; 9 bases fit TRBD1. Trimming at V came to 3 bases and at J to 4 bases, leaving 9 bases not matched to a gene. CDR1 LGHNT and CDR2 FRNRAP come from the germline V gene. CDR3 length: 17 amino acids.

This rearrangement joins TRBV28 to TRBJ2-6; D might be TRBD1 (6 bases). The CDR3 is 15 amino acids. CDR1 and CDR2 from the germline V gene are MDHEN and SYDVKM. V lost 1 base to trimming and J lost 2 bases, with 6 bases between them. The CDR3 loop is CASSLYRAGANVLTF. CDR3 DNA sequence: TGTGCCAGCAGTTTATACAGGGCTGGGGCCAACGTCCTGACTTTC. The full variable domain, its missing parts supplied by reference TRBV28 and TRBJ2-6, is DVKVTQSSRYLVKRTGEKVFLECVQDMDHENMFWYRQDPGLGLRLIYFSYDVKMKEKGDIPEGYSVSREKKERFSLILESASTNQTSMYLCASSLYRAGANVLTFGAGSRLTVL.

DNA for the CDR3: TGTGCCAGCAGCGCAGTGACAGGTGGGACTGAAGCTTTCTTT. The encoded protein is CASSAVTGGTEAFF. The chain combines TRBV9 with TRBJ1-1, with D possibly TRBD1 on 6 matching bases. Deletions cut 3 bases from V and 5 bases from J, with 14 bases between. The CDR3 consists of 14 residues. In germline, CDR1 is SGDLS, CDR2 YYNGEE.

The chain combines TRBV14 with TRBJ1-2; maybe TRBD1 (5 bases). Trimming took 0 bases from V and 7 from J, leaving 9 bases between them. Germline V lookup: CDR1 SGHDN, CDR2 FVKESK. CDR3 length equals 13 residues. CDR3 sequence (DNA): TGTGCCAGCAGCCAAGACTGGGGGGGTGGCTACACCTTC. Translated: CASSQDWGGGYTF.

The chain links TRBV5-6 to TRBJ1-5, with D unclear. Per the germline V gene, CDR1 is SGHDT and CDR2 is YYEEEE. The CDR3 runs to 12 residues. Trimming left V 0 bases short and J 9 bases short, with 7 bases between. The CDR3 nucleotides are TGTGCCAGCAGCTTGGGAGATCGGCCCCAGCATTTT. The encoded protein is CASSLGDRPQHF.

The chain recombines TRBV7-8 with TRBJ2-2; 8 positions agree with TRBD2. The CDR3 runs to 15 residues. The ends lost 6 bases at V and 4 bases at J; junction bases unmatched: 7. CDR1 is SGHVS, CDR2 FQNEAQ, per germline. The CDR3 is CASRQTGGPTGELFF. In DNA form, the CDR3 reads TGTGCCAGCAGGCAGACGGGGGGGCCCACCGGGGAGCTGTTTTTT.

The rearrangement joins TRBV4-2 to TRBJ1-1; TRBD1 might be the D (6 bases). This CDR3 region has 16 residues. Germline CDR1 reads LGHNA; CDR2 reads YNFKEQ. Trimming cost V 0 bases and J 5 bases, with 16 bases left between them. DNA of the CDR3: TGTGCCAGCAGCCAAGATCCCCAGGGACAATATACTGAAGCTTTCTTT. It yields the protein CASSQDPQGQYTEAFF.

This sequence joins TRBV19 and TRBJ2-1; no firm D call. This CDR3 has 13 residues. Germline V gene data show CDR1 as LNHDA and CDR2 as SQIVND (reference sequence). Trimming pared 5 bases from V and 0 bases from J, leaving 5 bases between. The CDR3 loop is CASSPLSYNEQFF. As DNA, the CDR3 is TGTGCCAGTAGTCCCCTCTCCTACAATGAGCAGTTCTTC. The whole variable domain, filled in from reference TRBV19 and TRBJ2-1, reads DGGITQSPKYLFRKEGQNVTLSCEQNLNHDAMYWYRQDPGQGLRLIYYSQIVNDFQKGDIAEGYSVSREKKESFPLTVTSAQKNPTAFYLCASSPLSYNEQFFGPGTRLTVL.

This chain joins TRBV6-5 and TRBJ1-5; 12 bases align to TRBD1. This CDR3 has 14 residues. Germline values: CDR1 MNHEY, CDR2 SVGAGI. The junction had 4 bases not matched to a gene; V was cut back by 6 bases and J by 7 bases. CDR3 residues: CASSGTGGRQPQHF. The CDR3 bases are TGTGCCAGCAGCGGGACAGGGGGCAGGCAGCCCCAGCATTTT.

This chain uses TRBV5-1 with TRBJ2-1; D is possibly TRBD2 (5 bases). Trimming took off 1 base at V and 6 bases at J, with 11 bases between the two ends. The CDR3 extends over 14 amino acids. CDR1 SGHRS and CDR2 YFSETQ come from the germline V gene. The CDR3: CASSLFTSTNEQFF. The CDR3 bases are TGCGCCAGCAGCTTGTTTACTAGTACCAATGAGCAGTTCTTC.

This clone was detected once. The rearrangement joins TRBV12-5 to TRBJ2-6; D possibly corresponds to TRBD1 (6 bases). The CDR3 is 16 amino acids. The germline V gene encodes CDR1 LGHNT and CDR2 FRNRAP. V was cut by 4 bases and J by 2 bases, with 12 bases left in between. CDR3 in amino acids: CASGYYTGPGANVLTF. The CDR3 region has the DNA TGTGCTAGTGGTTACTACACAGGGCCTGGGGCCAACGTCCTGACTTTC.

J is TRBJ1-3 and V is TRBV2, with TRBD1 matching over 7 bases. The V gene's germline CDR1 is SNHLY and CDR2 FYNNEI. There are 13 residues in the CDR3. Unmatched junction bases numbered 9, after V lost 9 bases and J lost 7 bases. CDR3 protein: CARTTGSGNTIYF. CDR3 DNA sequence: TGTGCCAGAACGACAGGGAGTGGGAACACCATATATTTT.

In its sample, this clone was seen a few times. The rearrangement joins TRBV20-1 to TRBJ2-5; weak D call: TRBD2 (6 bases). Between the trimmed V and J ends, which lost 3 bases and 5 bases, there was a span of 16 bases. Germline V lookup: CDR1 DFQATT, CDR2 SNEGSKA (reference sequence). CDR3 length equals 14 residues. CDR3 DNA sequence: TGCAGTGCTAGTATGGGACTCCAAACGGAGACCCAGTACTTC. This sequence encodes CSASMGLQTETQYF.

The V gene is TRBV7-9, the J gene TRBJ2-5, with TRBD2 as a possible D gene (5 bases). The germline gives CDR1 SEHNR, CDR2 FQNEAQ (reference sequence). The CDR3 sequence is 13 residues long. V was pared by 5 bases and J by 5 bases, with 12 bases between. CDR3 sequence reads: CASSPGKAETQYF. The DNA for the CDR3 is TGTGCCAGCAGCCCCGGGAAAGCGGAGACCCAGTACTTC.

As regards this clone: Its ends do not fully match the called genes, so a read error is possible. The genes are TRBV6-1 and TRBJ1-5; 7 bases fit TRBD1. The length of the CDR3 is 16 residues. The germline gives CDR1 MNHNS, CDR2 SASEGT. CDR3 bases: TGTGCCAGCGGTGAGGCGAGGGCCGTAGGGGGCCAGCCCCAGCATTTT. It is translated as CASGEARAVGGQPQHF.

The V gene is TRBV2, the J gene TRBJ2-5; 12 bases fit TRBD2. J gave up 6 bases and V 6 bases, and 5 bases lay outside the gene matches. Germline lookup yields CDR1 SNHLY and CDR2 FYNNEI. This CDR3 is 14 amino acids long. This chain's CDR3 is CASRPTSGGKTQYF. The CDR3 coding sequence is TGTGCCAGCAGGCCGACTAGCGGGGGTAAGACCCAGTACTTC.

The chain combines TRBV28 with TRBJ2-4; 15 bases align to TRBD2. After removal of 6 bases from V and 0 bases from J, the junction contained 12 bases not matched to a gene. CDR1 and CDR2 (germline): MDHEN, SYDVKM. The CDR3 covers 20 residues. CDR3 in amino acids: CASRPRTSGRGLIAKNIQYF. The CDR3 DNA reads TGTGCCAGCAGACCCAGGACTAGCGGGAGGGGACTAATAGCCAAAAACATTCAGTACTTC.

The chain couples TRBV28 to TRBJ2-3, with TRBD2 identical over 13 bases. Germline V gene lookup returns CDR1 MDHEN and CDR2 SYDVKM. The CDR3 is 15 amino acids. The junction had 8 bases not matched to a gene; V was cut back by 9 bases and J by 5 bases. The CDR3 nucleotides read TGTGCCAGTAATCGACTAGCGGGAGGTCGAGATACGCAGTATTTT. It specifies CASNRLAGGRDTQYF.

The V and J genes are TRBV28 and TRBJ2-4, with 9 positions matching TRBD1. In germline, CDR1 is MDHEN, CDR2 SYDVKM. The J segment lost 7 bases and the V segment lost 5 bases, leaving 6 bases of the junction unmatched. This CDR3 spans 14 amino acids. CDR3: CASSPRTGDNIQYF. CDR3 sequence (DNA): TGTGCCAGCAGTCCAAGGACAGGGGACAACATTCAGTACTTC.

J is TRBJ2-7 and V is TRBV5-1; 11 bases fit TRBD1. Germline-derived CDR1 and CDR2 are SGHRS and YFSETQ. J gave up 7 bases and V 3 bases, and 9 bases lay outside the gene matches. This CDR3 is 15 amino acids long. Written as DNA, the CDR3 is TGCGCCAGCAGCTCCACCGGGACAGGGGGGACGGAGCAGTACTTC. Its translation: CASSSTGTGGTEQYF.

This sequence joins TRBV28 and TRBJ2-6; 9 bases fit TRBD2. Germline lookup yields CDR1 MDHEN and CDR2 SYDVKM. V lost 5 bases and J lost 2; bases outside the gene matches: 10. The CDR3 covers 18 residues. The CDR3 DNA sequence: TGTGCCAGCAGTCCCGGACTAGCGTTGCTCCCTGGGGCCAACGTCCTGACTTTC. This encodes CASSPGLALLPGANVLTF.

The CDR3 region has the DNA TGTGCAAGTCGCTTGAAAACAGACAGCTACGAGCAGTACTTC. Its translation is CASRLKTDSYEQYF. This sequence joins TRBV12-2 and TRBJ2-7; TRBD1 is the table's D call and was not checked against the DNA. TRBV12-2 is tagged as a pseudogene. The CDR3 contains 14 residues.

The chain links TRBV5-8 to TRBJ2-7, with TRBD1 matching over 9 bases. Unmatched junction bases numbered 11, after V lost 6 bases and J lost 7 bases. The CDR3 loop spans 14 amino acids. Per the germline V gene, CDR1 is SGHTS and CDR2 is YDEGEE. CDR3 protein: CASTTGQGFEEQYF. CDR3 nucleotides: TGTGCCAGCACCACGGGACAGGGTTTCGAGGAGCAGTACTTC.

V is TRBV24-1 and J is TRBJ2-2; the match to TRBD2 covers 14 bases. This CDR3 spans 18 amino acids. The germline gives CDR1 KGHDR, CDR2 SFDVKD. Trimming cost V 4 bases and J 7 bases; bases outside gene matches: 10. CDR3 residues: CATSDRATSGRAGGELFF. CDR3 nucleotide sequence: TGTGCCACCAGTGACCGCGCGACTAGCGGGAGGGCAGGCGGGGAGCTGTTTTTT.